This TCR beta chain was sequenced during a study of vaccination effects on CD4 cells after COVID-19. The table came from immunoSEQ multiplex PCR; TCRdb's copy has only in-frame clones and leaves some out. The profile covers approximately 61,000 clones, with about 80% appearing a single time and roughly 1.2% taken by the ten largest. The CDR3 length is 16 residues. V gave up 1 base and J gave up 5 bases; unmatched junction bases: 9. Germline assignment: CDR1 SGHDT and CDR2 YYEEEE. Sequencing followed a ViraFEST assay step that expanded antigen-specific CD4+ T cells with viral peptide pools. Following 10 days of culture, CD4+ T cells were isolated. It was two doses of either the BNT162b2 or mRNA-1273 vaccine that participants received. Testing of the vaccine recipients showed negative nucleocapsid antibodies and no prior SARS-CoV-2 infection. PBMC cultures contained 1.5 million to 2 million cells per well, 9 to 10 IU/ml IL-2 and roughly 10 ug/ml peptides.

A word on this clone: What it recognizes is unknown.

The chain combines TRBV5-6 with TRBJ2-1; TRBD2 matches at 7 bases. The sequence was collected from a human donor who received a COVID-19 vaccine. This sample comprised CD4+ T cells from PBMCs cultured with HCoV-229E spike peptides, obtained after COVID-19 vaccination. CDR3 amino acids: CASSLYRGVFHNEQFF. DNA for the CDR3: TGTGCCAGCAGCTTGTACCGGGGGGTGTTCCACAATGAGCAGTTCTTC.